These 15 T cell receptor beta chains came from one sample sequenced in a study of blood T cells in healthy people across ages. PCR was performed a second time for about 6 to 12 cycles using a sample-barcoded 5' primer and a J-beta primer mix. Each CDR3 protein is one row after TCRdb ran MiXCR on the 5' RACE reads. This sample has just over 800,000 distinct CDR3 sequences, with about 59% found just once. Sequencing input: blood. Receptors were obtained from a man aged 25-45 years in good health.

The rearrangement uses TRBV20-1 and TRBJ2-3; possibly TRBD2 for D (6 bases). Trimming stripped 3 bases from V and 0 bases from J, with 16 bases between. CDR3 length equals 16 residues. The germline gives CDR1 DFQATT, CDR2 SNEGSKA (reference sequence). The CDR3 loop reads CSASTTAGISTDTQYF. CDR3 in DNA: TGCAGTGCTAGTACGACAGCGGGCATTAGCACAGATACGCAGTATTTT.

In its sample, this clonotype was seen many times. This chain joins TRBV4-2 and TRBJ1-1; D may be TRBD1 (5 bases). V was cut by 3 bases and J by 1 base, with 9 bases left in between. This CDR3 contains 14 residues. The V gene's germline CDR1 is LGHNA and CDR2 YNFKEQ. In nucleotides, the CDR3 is TGTGCCAGCAGCCAGAGACAGTCGAACACTGAAGCTTTCTTT. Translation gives CASSQRQSNTEAFF.

The CDR3 bases are TGTGCCAGCAGCCCCCGGCCCACGCGCGAGCAGTACTTC. Translation gives CASSPRPTREQYF. J is TRBJ2-7 and V is TRBV13, with D uncertain. Germline CDR1 is PRHDT and CDR2 is FYEKMQ (reference sequence). The CDR3 covers 13 residues. V lost 5 bases to trimming and J lost 6 bases, with 14 bases between them.

CDR3 region: CASSLVVSSYNEQFF. CDR3 sequence (DNA): TGTGCCAGCAGCTTGGTGGTTAGCTCCTACAATGAGCAGTTCTTC. V usage is TRBV5-5 and J usage is TRBJ2-1; D remains unclear. V shed 0 bases and J shed 0 bases, with 7 bases lying between them. Germline V gene sequence: CDR1 SGHKS, CDR2 YYEKEE (reference sequence). The CDR3 sequence is 15 residues long.

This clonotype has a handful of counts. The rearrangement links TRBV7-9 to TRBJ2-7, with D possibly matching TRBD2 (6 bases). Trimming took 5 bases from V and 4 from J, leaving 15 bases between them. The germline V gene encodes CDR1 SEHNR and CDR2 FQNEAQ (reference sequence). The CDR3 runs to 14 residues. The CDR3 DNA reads TGTGCCAGCAGCCCCTCCGGGACTGCATACGAGCAGTACTTC. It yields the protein CASSPSGTAYEQYF.

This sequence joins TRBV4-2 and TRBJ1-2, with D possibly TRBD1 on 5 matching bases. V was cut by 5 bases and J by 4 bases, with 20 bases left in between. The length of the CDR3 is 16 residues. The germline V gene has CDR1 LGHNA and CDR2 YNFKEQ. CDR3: CASSSLSPTVLYGYTF. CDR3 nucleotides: TGTGCCAGCAGCTCCTTGTCTCCGACAGTCCTCTATGGCTACACCTTC.

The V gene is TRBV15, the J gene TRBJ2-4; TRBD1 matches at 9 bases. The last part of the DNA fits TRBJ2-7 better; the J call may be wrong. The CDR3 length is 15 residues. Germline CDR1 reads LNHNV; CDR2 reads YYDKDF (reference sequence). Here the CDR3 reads CATSRDLGQGVEQYF. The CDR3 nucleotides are TGTGCCACCAGCAGAGATTTGGGACAGGGTGTCGAGCAGTACTTC.

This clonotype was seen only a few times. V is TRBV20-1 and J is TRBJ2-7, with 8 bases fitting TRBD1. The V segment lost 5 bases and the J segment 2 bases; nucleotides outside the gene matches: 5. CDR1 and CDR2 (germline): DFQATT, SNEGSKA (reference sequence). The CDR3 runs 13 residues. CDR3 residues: CSAEGQDTYEQYF. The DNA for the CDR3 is TGCAGTGCTGAGGGACAGGATACCTACGAGCAGTACTTC.

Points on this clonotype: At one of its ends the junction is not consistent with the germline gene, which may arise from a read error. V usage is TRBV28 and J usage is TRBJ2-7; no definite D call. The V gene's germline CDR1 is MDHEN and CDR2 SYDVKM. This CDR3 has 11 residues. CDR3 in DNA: TGTGCCGGCAGTTTCATTTACGAGCAGTACTTC. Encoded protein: CAGSFIYEQYF.

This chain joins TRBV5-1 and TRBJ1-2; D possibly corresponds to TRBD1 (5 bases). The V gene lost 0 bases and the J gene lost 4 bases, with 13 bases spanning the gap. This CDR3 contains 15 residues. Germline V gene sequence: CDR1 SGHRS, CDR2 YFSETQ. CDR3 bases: TGCGCCAGCAGCTTGGGCTCTTTCGGGGGCTATGGCTACACCTTC. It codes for CASSLGSFGGYGYTF.

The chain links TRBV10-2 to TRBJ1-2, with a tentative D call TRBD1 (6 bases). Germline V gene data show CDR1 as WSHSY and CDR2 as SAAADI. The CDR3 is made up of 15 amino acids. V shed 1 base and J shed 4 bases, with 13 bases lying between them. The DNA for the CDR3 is TGCGCCAGCAGTGAGTTAGGGGGGCGCTTCTATGGCTACACCTTC. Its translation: CASSELGGRFYGYTF.

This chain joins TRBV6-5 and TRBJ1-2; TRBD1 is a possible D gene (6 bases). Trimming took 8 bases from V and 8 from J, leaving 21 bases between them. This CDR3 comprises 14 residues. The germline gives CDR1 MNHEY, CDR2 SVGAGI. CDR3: CASALRGTTGGYTF. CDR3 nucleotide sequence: TGTGCCAGCGCTCTCAGGGGTACGACTGGCGGCTACACCTTC.

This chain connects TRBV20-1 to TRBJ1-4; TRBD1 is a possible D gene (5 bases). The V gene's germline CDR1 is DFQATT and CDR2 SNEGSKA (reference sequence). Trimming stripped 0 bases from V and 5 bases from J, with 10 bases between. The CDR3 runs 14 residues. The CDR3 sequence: CSAREWRGNEKLFF. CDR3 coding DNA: TGCAGTGCTAGAGAATGGCGGGGGAATGAAAAACTGTTTTTT.

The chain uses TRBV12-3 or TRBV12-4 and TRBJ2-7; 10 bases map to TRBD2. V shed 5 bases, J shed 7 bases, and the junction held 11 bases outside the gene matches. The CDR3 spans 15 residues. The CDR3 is CASSRTSGSYNEQYF. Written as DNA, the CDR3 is TGTGCCAGCAGTCGGACTAGCGGTTCCTACAATGAGCAGTACTTC.

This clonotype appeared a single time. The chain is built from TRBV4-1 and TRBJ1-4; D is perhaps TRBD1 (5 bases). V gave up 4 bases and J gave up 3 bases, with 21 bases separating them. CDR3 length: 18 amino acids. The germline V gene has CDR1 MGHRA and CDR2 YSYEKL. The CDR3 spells CASSPTIPRGAANEKLFF. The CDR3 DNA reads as TGCGCCAGCAGCCCTACTATCCCGAGGGGCGCGGCTAATGAAAAACTGTTTTTT.